Following are 32 T cell receptor beta chains from one sample sequenced in a study of blood T cell repertoires in COVID-19. Some clones are missing from TCRdb's copy, which holds only in-frame ones; the method was immunoSEQ multiplex PCR. There are nearly 80,000 clones in the sample; around 88% occur only once, and around 5% lies in the top ten. Sequencing was performed on peripheral blood. The source is an elderly woman with active or convalescent COVID-19.

V is TRBV30 and J is TRBJ1-2, with D possibly TRBD1 on 6 matching bases. With 4 bases removed from V and 4 bases from J, the gap between germline ends came to 19 bases. The CDR3 runs 15 residues. CDR1 and CDR2 from the germline V gene are GTSNPN and SVGIG (reference sequence). CDR3 sequence (DNA): TGTGCCTGGACCCTCGGGGGGGCCCCCGGCTATGGCTACACCTTC. Protein product: CAWTLGGAPGYGYTF.

The table lists this clone with a count of one. The rearrangement uses TRBV5-1 and TRBJ2-2, with TRBD2 identical over 8 bases. This CDR3 is 15 amino acids long. Germline CDR1 and CDR2: SGHRS and YFSETQ. V lost 0 bases and J lost 4; bases outside the gene matches: 2. CDR3 region: CASSLVSGSTGELFF. DNA of the CDR3: TGCGCCAGCAGCTTGGTCAGCGGGAGCACCGGGGAGCTGTTTTTT.

The J gene is TRBJ2-7, the V gene TRBV7-2; D is perhaps TRBD1 (6 bases). V was cut by 5 bases and J by 3 bases, with 17 bases left in between. The CDR3 runs 15 residues. The germline CDR1 and CDR2 sequences are SGHTA and FQGNSA. As DNA, the CDR3 is TGTGCCAGCAGCACCCAACAGGGCCCACGCTACGAGCAGTACTTC. This codes for CASSTQQGPRYEQYF. The entire variable domain, with the rest obtained from reference TRBV7-2 and TRBJ2-7, is as follows: GAGVSQSPSNKVTEKGKDVELRCDPISGHTALYWYRQSLGQGLEFLIYFQGNSAPDKSGLPSDRFSAERTGGSVSTLTIQRTQQEDSAVYLCASSTQQGPRYEQYFGPGTRLTVT.

The chain couples TRBV19 to TRBJ2-7; the match to TRBD1 covers 7 bases. The germline V gene has CDR1 LNHDA and CDR2 SQIVND (reference sequence). The CDR3 sequence is 15 residues long. Trimming at V came to 3 bases and at J to 3 bases, leaving 8 bases not matched to a gene. The CDR3 here is CASSIGPGQNYEQYF. CDR3 bases: TGTGCCAGTAGTATCGGACCGGGACAGAACTACGAGCAGTACTTC.

This clone appeared a few times. The chain uses TRBV19 and TRBJ1-2; the D gene is possibly TRBD1 (5 bases). This CDR3 is 15 amino acids long. Trimming cost V 8 bases and J 2 bases, with 18 bases left between them. Germline V gene sequence: CDR1 LNHDA, CDR2 SQIVND (reference sequence). The CDR3 region is CASGFGSGLNYGYTF. CDR3 in DNA: TGTGCCAGTGGGTTCGGGTCAGGGCTGAACTATGGCTACACCTTC.

The chain combines TRBV6-2 or TRBV6-3 with TRBJ1-2; D is unclear. V gave up 2 bases and J gave up 4 bases, with 5 bases separating them. The CDR3 loop spans 12 amino acids. Germline V gene data show CDR1 as MNHEY and CDR2 as SVGEGT. In DNA, the CDR3 is TGTGCCAGCAGTTACCTGTCCTATGGCTACACCTTC. It is translated as CASSYLSYGYTF.

Only a few counts were recorded for this clone. The J gene is TRBJ1-4, the V gene TRBV6-5, with 9 bases lining up with TRBD1. Germline CDR1 reads MNHEY; CDR2 reads SVGAGI. The ends lost 7 bases at V and 5 bases at J; junction bases unmatched: 5. This CDR3 contains 14 residues. CDR3 in DNA: TGTGCCAGCACCCGACAGGGGGAAAATGAAAAACTGTTTTTT. It codes for CASTRQGENEKLFF.

The sample holds one count of this clone. This chain links TRBV27 with TRBJ1-6; the D gene is possibly TRBD1 (6 bases). CDR3 length: 15 amino acids. V shed 6 bases and J shed 0 bases, with 9 bases lying between them. The germline gives CDR1 MNHEY, CDR2 SMNVEV (reference sequence). DNA for the CDR3: TGTGCCAGCAGAGACAGGAGCTCCTATAATTCACCCCTCCACTTT. Translating gives CASRDRSSYNSPLHF.

CDR3 sequence (DNA): TGTGCCAGCAGCACAGACAGGGTGGGCACAGATACGCAGTATTTT. The encoded protein is CASSTDRVGTDTQYF. The chain carries TRBV7-3 and TRBJ2-3, with 7 bases aligning to TRBD1. The CDR3 is made up of 15 amino acids. Looked up from germline, CDR1 is SGHTA and CDR2 is FQGTGA. The trim removed 5 bases at V and 1 base at J, leaving 6 bases unmatched. The full variable domain, rest sourced from reference TRBV7-3 and TRBJ2-3, is GAGVSQTPSNKVTEKGKYVELRCDPISGHTALYWYRQSLGQGPEFLIYFQGTGAADDSGLPNDRFFAVRPEGSVSTLKIQRTERGDSAVYLCASSTDRVGTDTQYFGPGTRLTVL.

This clone was recorded once. The chain combines TRBV4-3 with TRBJ2-3; 7 bases map to TRBD2. This CDR3 has 18 residues. Unmatched junction bases numbered 11, after V lost 0 bases and J lost 2 bases. CDR1 is LGHNA, CDR2 YSLEER, per germline. The CDR3 nucleotides read TGCGCCAGCAGCCAAGATGGGGAGGGACGGTTAGCCACAGATACGCAGTATTTT. Amino acid sequence: CASSQDGEGRLATDTQYF.

The rearrangement joins TRBV10-1 to TRBJ2-3; 9 bases line up with TRBD2. From germline, CDR1 is WNHNN and CDR2 SYGVQD (reference sequence). Trimming at V came to 0 bases and at J to 2 bases, leaving 6 bases not matched to a gene. The CDR3 sequence is 17 residues long. The CDR3 sequence: CASSESKAGGVTDTQYF. For the CDR3, the DNA is TGCGCCAGCAGTGAGTCGAAAGCGGGGGGTGTCACAGATACGCAGTATTTT.

In nucleotides, the CDR3 is TGTGCCAGCAGCGGCGCGGGCGTCGGAAACACCATATATTTT. It translates to CASSGAGVGNTIYF. This chain joins TRBV7-2 and TRBJ1-3; D unresolved. Per the germline V gene, CDR1 is SGHTA and CDR2 is FQGNSA. With 5 bases removed from V and 4 bases from J, the gap between germline ends came to 12 bases. The CDR3 covers 14 residues.

This clone was seen only a few times. The chain carries TRBV7-2 and TRBJ2-5; D is possibly TRBD1 (6 bases). Germline CDR1 is SGHTA and CDR2 is FQGNSA. Trimming stripped 5 bases from V and 9 bases from J, with 13 bases between. This CDR3 comprises 12 residues. CDR3 in amino acids: CASSKNRVPQYF. The CDR3 nucleotides read TGTGCCAGCAGCAAGAACAGGGTGCCCCAGTACTTC.

The CDR3 sequence: CATSRDPTSGGGEQFF. In DNA, the CDR3 is TGTGCCACCAGCAGAGATCCGACTAGCGGTGGGGGGGAGCAGTTCTTC. The chain is built from TRBV15 and TRBJ2-1, with 9 bases aligning to TRBD2. Germline trimming cut 0 bases from V and 10 bases from J; bases unmatched to any gene: 10. Germline-derived CDR1 and CDR2 are LNHNV and YYDKDF (reference sequence). This CDR3 region has 16 residues.

This chain joins TRBV28 and TRBJ2-2; 10 bases are a match to TRBD2. CDR3 length: 14 residues. Germline CDR1 and CDR2: MDHEN and SYDVKM. V lost 8 bases to trimming and J lost 3 bases; unmatched junction nucleotides: 3. As DNA, the CDR3 is TGTGCCAGCGTAGCGGGAGGAGACACCGGGGAGCTGTTTTTT. Translating gives CASVAGGDTGELFF. Filled out from reference TRBV28 and TRBJ2-2, the complete variable domain reads DVKVTQSSRYLVKRTGEKVFLECVQDMDHENMFWYRQDPGLGLRLIYFSYDVKMKEKGDIPEGYSVSREKKERFSLILESASTNQTSMYLCASVAGGDTGELFFGEGSRLTVL.

V usage is TRBV6-5 and J usage is TRBJ1-5, with no clear D. V lost 5 bases, J lost 5 bases, and 10 bases lay in between. Germline values: CDR1 MNHEY, CDR2 SVGAGI. The CDR3 length is 13 residues. As DNA, the CDR3 is TGTGCCAGCAGTCCCTCAGCGTATCAGCCCCAGCATTTT. It specifies CASSPSAYQPQHF.

The chain couples TRBV5-4 to TRBJ2-3, with TRBD2 matching over 8 bases. CDR1 and CDR2 from the germline V gene are SGHNT and YYREEE (reference sequence). This CDR3 spans 14 amino acids. V trimming: 2 bases; J trimming: 3 bases; junction bases outside the gene matches: 2. The CDR3 sequence: CASSLAGVTDTQYF. In DNA form, the CDR3 reads TGTGCCAGCAGCTTAGCGGGAGTAACAGATACGCAGTATTTT.

The rearrangement joins TRBV15 to TRBJ2-1; D possibly corresponds to TRBD1 (6 bases). The V end lost 2 bases, the J end lost 2 bases, and 10 bases lay between the germline ends. The CDR3 runs to 15 residues. Germline V gene sequence: CDR1 LNHNV, CDR2 YYDKDF (reference sequence). CDR3: CATSRTGSTYNEQFF. Written as DNA, the CDR3 is TGTGCCACCAGCAGAACAGGGTCCACCTACAATGAGCAGTTCTTC.

The chain links TRBV28 to TRBJ2-7; TRBD1 might be the D (6 bases). The CDR3 is 15 amino acids. Trimming removed 3 bases from V and 4 bases from J, with 16 bases in between. The germline V gene has CDR1 MDHEN and CDR2 SYDVKM. CDR3 in amino acids: CASSFSQGNAYEQYF. CDR3 sequence (DNA): TGTGCCAGCAGTTTTAGTCAGGGGAATGCGTACGAGCAGTACTTC.

This sequence joins TRBV10-3 and TRBJ2-5; 7 nucleotides line up with TRBD1. Germline-derived CDR1 and CDR2 are ENHRY and SYGVKD. CDR3 length: 14 amino acids. V shed 0 bases and J 4 bases; nucleotides not matched to a gene: 2. The CDR3 DNA sequence: TGTGCCATCAGTGAGTCGACAGGGTCAGAGACCCAGTACTTC. Amino acid sequence: CAISESTGSETQYF.

The chain is built from TRBV7-2 and TRBJ2-5, with 9 bases identical to TRBD2. Trimming at V came to 5 bases and at J to 8 bases, leaving 12 bases not matched to a gene. The CDR3 is 15 residues long. CDR1 and CDR2 (germline): SGHTA, FQGNSA. CDR3: CASSPSQRGAGTQYF. The CDR3 nucleotides read TGTGCCAGCAGCCCCTCGCAGCGGGGGGCCGGTACCCAGTACTTC. Full variable domain (missing parts from reference TRBV7-2 and TRBJ2-5): GAGVSQSPSNKVTEKGKDVELRCDPISGHTALYWYRQSLGQGLEFLIYFQGNSAPDKSGLPSDRFSAERTGGSVSTLTIQRTQQEDSAVYLCASSPSQRGAGTQYFGPGTRLLVL.

CDR3 loop: CASRTSGGNEQFF. CDR3 in DNA: TGTGCCAGCAGGACTAGCGGGGGGAATGAGCAGTTCTTC. V gene TRBV2 combines with J gene TRBJ2-1; TRBD2 matches at 13 bases. The CDR3 has 13 residues. The germline V gene encodes CDR1 SNHLY and CDR2 FYNNEI. The V gene end was trimmed by 6 bases and the J gene end by 7 bases; junction bases not matched to a gene: 0.

This chain joins TRBV5-5 and TRBJ2-1, with D possibly being TRBD2 (6 bases). In germline, CDR1 is SGHKS, CDR2 YYEKEE (reference sequence). Trimming stripped 3 bases from V and 1 base from J, with 8 bases between. CDR3 length equals 14 residues. This CDR3 reads CASSYGGSYNEQFF. The CDR3 bases are TGTGCCAGCAGCTACGGGGGATCCTACAATGAGCAGTTCTTC.

The chain joins TRBV28 to TRBJ2-5; possibly TRBD1 for D (6 bases). The ends were cut back, 6 bases at V and 5 bases at J, with 13 bases in the middle. Germline CDR1 MDHEN, CDR2 SYDVKM. The CDR3 runs 13 residues. As DNA, the CDR3 is TGTGCCAGCAGGCAACAGGGACCGGAGACCCAGTACTTC. Encoded protein: CASRQQGPETQYF.

The chain is built from TRBV5-4 and TRBJ1-2; unclear D gene. The CDR3 has 14 residues. Per the germline V gene, CDR1 is SGHNT and CDR2 is YYREEE (reference sequence). V lost 4 bases, J lost 6 bases, and 16 bases lay in between. In DNA form, the CDR3 reads TGTGCCAGCAGCCACGGTGGGAGGGCGGATGGCTACACCTTC. Translation: CASSHGGRADGYTF.

The rearrangement links TRBV5-4 to TRBJ2-5, with 9 bases fitting TRBD2. Trimming cost V 4 bases and J 5 bases; bases outside gene matches: 3. Per germline, CDR1 SGHNT and CDR2 YYREEE (reference sequence). The CDR3 runs 13 residues. The CDR3 nucleotides read TGTGCCAGCAGCGATACTAGCGGGGAGACCCAGTACTTC. It yields the protein CASSDTSGETQYF.

The chain recombines TRBV24-1 with TRBJ2-2; 9 positions match TRBD1. J gave up 5 bases and V 4 bases, and 7 bases lay outside the gene matches. The germline CDR1 and CDR2 sequences are KGHDR and SFDVKD. The CDR3 is made up of 16 amino acids. CDR3 residues: CATSEAGTGRTGELFF. The CDR3 nucleotides are TGTGCCACCAGTGAGGCCGGGACAGGGAGAACCGGGGAGCTGTTTTTT.

The chain is built from TRBV5-1 and TRBJ1-5, with a tentative D call TRBD1 (5 bases). The V end was cut by 4 bases, the J end by 6 bases, with 14 bases between. This CDR3 spans 14 amino acids. The V gene's germline CDR1 is SGHRS and CDR2 YFSETQ. The CDR3 loop is CASSPDDRGQPQHF. DNA of the CDR3: TGCGCCAGCAGCCCCGACGATAGGGGTCAGCCCCAGCATTTT.

The chain uses TRBV6-5 and TRBJ1-4, with 7 bases fitting TRBD1. V lost 6 bases and J lost 4; bases outside the gene matches: 5. Germline CDR1 is MNHEY and CDR2 is SVGAGI. This CDR3 region has 14 residues. As DNA, the CDR3 is TGTGCCAGCAGGACGGGACAGTATAATGAAAAACTGTTTTTT. The encoded protein is CASRTGQYNEKLFF.

The rearrangement links TRBV2 to TRBJ1-4; 11 nucleotides match TRBD1. CDR3 length: 14 amino acids. J gave up 8 bases and V 7 bases, and 6 bases lay outside the gene matches. From germline, CDR1 is SNHLY and CDR2 FYNNEI. CDR3 in amino acids: CASTWDRGEEKLFF. The CDR3 bases are TGTGCCAGCACCTGGGACAGGGGGGAAGAAAAACTGTTTTTT.

The genes are TRBV28 and TRBJ2-5; D is possibly TRBD2 (6 bases). The germline V and J ends were trimmed by 6 bases and 5 bases, with 19 bases remaining between them. Germline CDR1 and CDR2: MDHEN and SYDVKM. CDR3 size: 15 residues. The CDR3 coding sequence is TGTGCCAGCAGCCGCGGCACTAGCCTAGGGGAGACCCAGTACTTC. It yields the protein CASSRGTSLGETQYF.

The genes are TRBV27 and TRBJ2-2, with D possibly TRBD2 on 6 matching bases. Germline CDR1 reads MNHEY; CDR2 reads SMNVEV (reference sequence). V dropped 7 bases and J dropped 5 bases, with 17 bases sitting between them. This CDR3 is built from 15 residues. The CDR3 DNA reads TGTGCCAGCACCCACGGGGACTTTATTACCGGGGAGCTGTTTTTT. It yields the protein CASTHGDFITGELFF.